The clone carrying this T cell receptor (beta chain) was seen just once. Measured with immunoSEQ multiplex PCR; TCRdb has only the in-frame clones, and not every one. The table includes over 30,000 clones, roughly 88% detected once. Losses at the gene ends were 4 bases for V and 4 bases for J; bases not matched to a gene: 5. Looked up from germline, CDR1 is MNHEY and CDR2 is SMNVEV (reference sequence). This CDR3 is 14 amino acids long. This record belongs to a study of T cell changes during pregnancy in multiple sclerosis. The chain recombines TRBV27 with TRBJ1-2; 8 bases line up with TRBD1. The input for sequencing was CD4+ T cells from peripheral blood mononuclear cells, taken before pregnancy. This receptor was identified in a female donor with multiple sclerosis, enrolled in a pregnancy study. CDR3: CASSSGQGSYGYTF. CDR3 in DNA: TGTGCCAGCAGTTCCGGACAGGGCAGCTATGGCTACACCTTC.